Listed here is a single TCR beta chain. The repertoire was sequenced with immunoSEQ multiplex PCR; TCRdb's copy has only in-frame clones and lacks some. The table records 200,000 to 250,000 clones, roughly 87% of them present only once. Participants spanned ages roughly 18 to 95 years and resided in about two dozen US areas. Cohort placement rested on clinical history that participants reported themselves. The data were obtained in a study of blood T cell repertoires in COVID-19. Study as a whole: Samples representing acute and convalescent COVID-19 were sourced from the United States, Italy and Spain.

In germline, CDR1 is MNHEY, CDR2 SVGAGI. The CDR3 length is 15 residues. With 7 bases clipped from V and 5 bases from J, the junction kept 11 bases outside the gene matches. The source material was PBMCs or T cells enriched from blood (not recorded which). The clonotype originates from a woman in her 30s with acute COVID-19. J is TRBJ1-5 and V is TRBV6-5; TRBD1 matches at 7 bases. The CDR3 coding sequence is TGTGCCAGCACCCAGGGGACAGCATTTTATCAGCCCCAGCATTTT. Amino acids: CASTQGTAFYQPQHF.